The T cell receptor beta chain under discussion was sequenced for a study of T-cell reconstitution after alpha-beta-depleted transplantation in children. Study results and caveats: Surviving recipient T cells and thymic progenitors produced the high day-60 TCRbeta diversity seen in some patients. As was reported, about two months after transplant, alpha-beta T cells came from several hundred expanded graft clones. Diversity and T-cell counts at one year after transplant derived mostly from new T cells.

Concerning this clonotype itself: Its target is not known.

Between the trimmed V and J ends, which lost 0 bases and 10 bases, there was a span of 16 bases. The CDR3 length is 15 residues. Germline loops: CDR1 KGHSY, CDR2 FQNENV. For TCRbeta, the library was prepared with unique molecular identifiers. MiXCR, run by TCRdb on the PCR reads, gives a single entry per CDR3 protein. The sample lists about 420,000 distinct CDR3 sequences, around 15% seen once, with just under 30% in the top ten. This sequence was found in a boy under two years old who had a stem cell transplant for Wiskott-Aldrich syndrome, so the T cells may come from the graft donor. The starting material was PBMCs, mostly from graft donor cells, obtained 360 days after TCRalphabeta/CD19-depleted stem cell transplant. The V and J genes are TRBV16 and TRBJ2-1, with D tentatively TRBD1 (6 bases). The CDR3 loop reads CASSQSSYRASEQFF. The CDR3, as DNA: TGTGCCAGCAGCCAATCGTCGTACAGGGCCAGCGAGCAGTTCTTC.